This T cell receptor (beta chain) emerged from a study of shared clonotypes between healthy human individuals. Profiled with immunoSEQ multiplex PCR; TCRdb holds only in-frame clones, not every one. The table includes approximately 810,000 clones, 85% to 95% detected once. As concerns this clone: What it recognizes is unknown.

Study-wide points: Clonotypes shared by all four sorted-subset donors had higher generation probabilities than non-shared clonotypes. Among donors, sharing of clonotypes was expected to be affected by sequencing depth.

V shed 5 bases and J 4 bases; nucleotides not matched to a gene: 11. The CDR3 contains 15 residues. CDR1 and CDR2 from the germline V gene are MDHEN and SYDVKM. It was CD45RO-negative cells, positively selected for CCR7, that made up naive CD8 cells, with terminally differentiated effector memory CD45RA+ cells excluded. The receptor comes from a man aged 25 to 45 in good health. This rearrangement joins TRBV28 to TRBJ2-7; TRBD1 matches at 7 bases. The specimen sequenced was naive CD8+ T cells sorted from blood. CDR3 bases: TGTGCCAGCAGTCAGAACAGGGGTGTATCGTACGAGCAGTACTTC. Translating it yields CASSQNRGVSYEQYF.